These 22 T cell receptor beta chains share one sample of origin, sequenced in a study of CD8+ T cells in alopecia areata. Investigators isolated RNA and reverse transcribed it into cDNA to act as the sequencing template. Some clones are missing from TCRdb's copy, which holds only in-frame ones; the method was immunoSEQ multiplex PCR. In the table there are over 150,000 clones, less than 70% of which are singletons. Treatment here: oral pan-JAK inhibitor, 5-10 mg twice daily. The specimen comprised CD4+ T cells sorted from blood, sampled at week 24, from a patient treated with tofacitinib. These receptors all come from a human donor with alopecia areata.

This chain joins TRBV2 and TRBJ2-5; D is ambiguous. Looked up from germline, CDR1 is SNHLY and CDR2 is FYNNEI. The CDR3 spans 13 residues. Between the trimmed V and J ends, which lost 1 base and 5 bases, there was a span of 8 bases. CDR3: CASSEDSWETQYF. The DNA for the CDR3 is TGTGCCAGCAGTGAAGACAGTTGGGAGACCCAGTACTTC.

V and J are TRBV4-2 and TRBJ2-1; 11 bases agree with TRBD2. This CDR3 has 16 amino acids. J gave up 1 base and V 3 bases, and 2 bases lay outside the gene matches. Germline assignment: CDR1 LGHNA and CDR2 YNFKEQ. The CDR3 is CASSHRLAGSYNEQFF. CDR3 nucleotide sequence: TGTGCCAGCAGCCACCGACTAGCGGGGTCCTACAATGAGCAGTTCTTC.

This CDR3 reads CASSLNYEQYF. CDR3 DNA: TGCGCCAGCAGCTTGAACTACGAGCAGTACTTC. The chain combines TRBV5-1 with TRBJ2-7; D unclear. The germline gives CDR1 SGHRS, CDR2 YFSETQ. The CDR3 spans 11 residues. Trimming stripped 1 base from V and 3 bases from J, with 2 bases between. The full variable domain, its missing parts supplied by reference TRBV5-1 and TRBJ2-7, is KAGVTQTPRYLIKTRGQQVTLSCSPISGHRSVSWYQQTPGQGLQFLFEYFSETQRNKGNFPGRFSGRQFSNSRSEMNVSTLELGDSALYLCASSLNYEQYFGPGTRLTVT.

In this sample, this clone turned up once. CDR3: CATSRGLSSGTVETQYF. CDR3 bases: TGTGCCACCAGCAGGGGGCTCTCTTCCGGGACCGTAGAGACCCAGTACTTC. The chain is built from TRBV15 and TRBJ2-5; TRBD1 or TRBD2 may be the D gene (5 bases each). Germline CDR1 reads LNHNV; CDR2 reads YYDKDF (reference sequence). Trimming shortened V by 3 bases and J by 4 bases, and 21 bases separated the two germline ends. The CDR3 runs to 17 residues.

This clone appeared a few times. The rearrangement links TRBV30 to TRBJ1-5; weak D call: TRBD1 (5 bases). Germline loops: CDR1 GTSNPN, CDR2 SVGIG (reference sequence). The CDR3 is 14 amino acids. Trimming stripped 4 bases from V and 4 bases from J, with 14 bases between. In DNA form, the CDR3 reads TGTGCCTGGACCCACCGGGCAGGGAATCAGCCCCAGCATTTT. Its protein product is CAWTHRAGNQPQHF.

In this sample, this clone turned up once. The chain uses TRBV4-1 and TRBJ1-4, with TRBD1 identical over 9 bases. V lost 2 bases to trimming and J lost 5 bases; unmatched junction nucleotides: 3. CDR1 is MGHRA and CDR2 is YSYEKL in the germline V gene. The CDR3 is 15 amino acids. The CDR3 DNA follows: TGCGCCAGCAGCCAACTCGGGACAGGGAATGAAAAACTGTTTTTT. This gives the protein CASSQLGTGNEKLFF.

The chain joins TRBV30 to TRBJ1-5; D is unclear. The CDR3 loop spans 14 amino acids. V dropped 2 bases and J dropped 12 bases, with 20 bases sitting between them. Looked up from germline, CDR1 is GTSNPN and CDR2 is SVGIG (reference sequence). CDR3 DNA sequence: TGTGCCTGGAGTCACCCCGGGGTGGCGGCCCTCCAGCATTTT. It yields the protein CAWSHPGVAALQHF.

This clone turned up a few times. The V call is TRBV6-5, the J call TRBJ1-5, with 8 nucleotides matching TRBD1. The V and J ends lost 6 bases and 9 bases, in that order; junction bases with no gene match: 13. CDR3 length equals 15 residues. The germline gives CDR1 MNHEY, CDR2 SVGAGI. This CDR3 is CASSLGQGSRSPQHF. CDR3 in DNA: TGTGCCAGCAGCCTTGGACAGGGCTCCAGATCGCCCCAGCATTTT.

The rearrangement links TRBV6-5 to TRBJ1-1; D remains unclear. The ends were cut back, 2 bases at V and 1 base at J, with 8 bases in the middle. The CDR3 extends over 14 amino acids. The germline V gene has CDR1 MNHEY and CDR2 SVGAGI. CDR3 protein: CASSYGLRNTEAFF. The CDR3 DNA is TGTGCCAGCAGTTACGGACTCAGGAACACTGAAGCTTTCTTT.

This chain connects TRBV30 to TRBJ1-1, with 8 nucleotides matching TRBD1. This CDR3 spans 15 amino acids. The germline V gene encodes CDR1 GTSNPN and CDR2 SVGIG (reference sequence). V lost 7 bases to trimming and J lost 6 bases; unmatched junction nucleotides: 16. CDR3 nucleotide sequence: TGTGCCTACCTCCGACAGGGGACTAATGGCCCTGAAGCTTTCTTT. This encodes CAYLRQGTNGPEAFF.

A word on this clone: One junction end disagrees with the germline gene, perhaps due to a read error. This sequence joins TRBV29-1 and TRBJ2-3; 9 bases are a match to TRBD1. The CDR3 consists of 12 residues. CDR1 and CDR2 (germline): SQVTM, ANQGSEA. This CDR3 reads CSAGDRVTPLHF. Here the CDR3 DNA reads TGCAGCGCTGGGGACAGGGTTACACCGTTGCATTTT.

The table lists this clone with a few counts. The chain employs TRBV19 and TRBJ1-5; the D is unclear. The V gene's germline CDR1 is LNHDA and CDR2 SQIVND (reference sequence). Deletions cut 1 base from V and 0 bases from J, with 7 bases between. The CDR3 consists of 15 residues. The CDR3 protein is CASSIAPNSNQPQHF. The CDR3 DNA is TGTGCCAGTAGTATAGCTCCGAATAGCAATCAGCCCCAGCATTTT. The full variable domain, with the rest looked up from reference TRBV19 and TRBJ1-5, is DGGITQSPKYLFRKEGQNVTLSCEQNLNHDAMYWYRQDPGQGLRLIYYSQIVNDFQKGDIAEGYSVSREKKESFPLTVTSAQKNPTAFYLCASSIAPNSNQPQHFGDGTRLSIL.

This chain uses TRBV29-1 with TRBJ1-1; maybe TRBD1 (5 bases). Germline V lookup: CDR1 SQVTM, CDR2 ANQGSEA. Between the trimmed V and J ends, which lost 4 bases and 1 base, there was a span of 10 bases. The CDR3 loop spans 13 amino acids. In DNA, the CDR3 is TGCAGCGTTGTCTTTACAGGGAACACTGAAGCTTTCTTT. Its translation: CSVVFTGNTEAFF.

The chain has TRBV25-1 and TRBJ2-1; 7 bases align to TRBD2. J was trimmed by 4 bases and V by 3 bases; bases with no gene match: 12. This CDR3 spans 17 amino acids. The germline gives CDR1 MGHDK, CDR2 SYGVNS. The CDR3 spells CASSDGRLARLYNEQFF. CDR3 in DNA: TGTGCCAGCAGTGACGGCAGACTAGCCCGCCTATACAATGAGCAGTTCTTC.

This clone has more than one count but fewer than ten. This chain joins TRBV29-1 and TRBJ2-5; D call uncertain. V gave up 5 bases and J gave up 5 bases, with 12 bases separating them. The CDR3 covers 12 residues. The germline V gene has CDR1 SQVTM and CDR2 ANQGSEA. The CDR3 DNA is TGCAGCGTTACCCCCGGGCAGGAGACCCAGTACTTC. It codes for CSVTPGQETQYF.

Concerning this clone: The sample contains more than one DNA sequence encoding this CDR3. The V and J genes are TRBV7-9 and TRBJ2-5; no clear D. V was shortened by 2 bases and J by 2 bases, with 0 bases between the two germline ends. The CDR3 consists of 11 residues. Looked up from germline, CDR1 is SEHNR and CDR2 is FQNEAQ (reference sequence). CDR3 sequence: CASSLQETQYF. CDR3 bases: TGTGCCAGCAGCTTACAAGAGACCCAGTACTTC.

This chain uses TRBV7-8 with TRBJ2-1; D possibly corresponds to TRBD2 (6 bases). V was trimmed by 4 bases and J by 9 bases, leaving 13 bases between them. Germline V gives CDR1 SGHVS, CDR2 FQNEAQ. This CDR3 comprises 13 residues. The DNA for the CDR3 is TGTGCCAGCAGCTACCCGGGCGGGGTTGAGCAGTTCTTC. Protein sequence: CASSYPGGVEQFF.

This chain's CDR3 is CSETKQGRETQYF. The DNA for the CDR3 is TGCAGCGAAACAAAACAGGGACGAGAGACCCAGTACTTC. The chain employs TRBV29-1 and TRBJ2-5; a weak D match, TRBD1 (6 bases). The V and J ends lost 7 bases and 4 bases respectively, with 16 bases between them. The germline CDR1 and CDR2 sequences are SQVTM and ANQGSEA. This CDR3 region has 13 residues.

J is TRBJ2-7 and V is TRBV5-1; TRBD1 is a possible D gene (5 bases). In germline, CDR1 is SGHRS, CDR2 YFSETQ. The CDR3 runs 12 residues. V was trimmed by 4 bases and J by 3 bases, leaving 8 bases between them. In nucleotides, the CDR3 is TGCGCCAGCAGCGACAGAAACTACGAGCAGTACTTC. Its protein is CASSDRNYEQYF.

The sample holds a few counts of this clone. The chain couples TRBV27 to TRBJ1-2; D perhaps matches TRBD1 (5 bases). The CDR3 sequence is 14 residues long. Germline assignment: CDR1 MNHEY and CDR2 SMNVEV (reference sequence). V was trimmed by 2 bases and J by 8 bases, leaving 15 bases between them. The DNA of the CDR3 is TGTGCCAGCAGTTTAAGGGGTTGGGGTGACGGCTACACCTTC. Translation: CASSLRGWGDGYTF.

V gene TRBV27 combines with J gene TRBJ1-5, with D perhaps TRBD1 (5 bases). V lost 6 bases and J 3 bases, leaving 18 bases between the germline ends. CDR1 and CDR2 (germline): MNHEY, SMNVEV (reference sequence). The CDR3 extends over 16 amino acids. For the CDR3, the DNA is TGTGCCAGCAGCCCAGCCGGGACGGATTACAATCAGCCCCAGCATTTT. It yields the protein CASSPAGTDYNQPQHF.

In DNA, the CDR3 is TGTGCCAGCTCACCACAAGCCGGGACAGGGGGTTCAGCTTTCTTT. As protein: CASSPQAGTGGSAFF. The gene calls are TRBV18 and TRBJ1-1; 11 bases are shared with TRBD1. The V gene's germline CDR1 is KGHSH and CDR2 LQKENI. The trim removed 1 base at V and 10 bases at J, leaving 8 bases unmatched. The CDR3 loop spans 15 amino acids. Drawing the rest from reference TRBV18 and TRBJ1-1, the complete variable domain is NAGVMQNPRHLVRRRGQEARLRCSPMKGHSHVYWYRQLPEEGLKFMVYLQKENIIDESGMPKERFSAEFPKEGPSILRIQQVVRGDSAAYFCASSPQAGTGGSAFFGQGTRLTVV.